The 25 T cell receptor beta chains listed next were all sequenced from one sample in a study of siplizumab effects on memory and regulatory T cells. The data were produced by immunoSEQ multiplex PCR, yet TCRdb's version contains in-frame clones alone and is incomplete. The sample shows around 86,000 clones, over 85% of them seen only once. The sequenced sample consisted of non-Treg CD4+ T cells sorted from blood. These receptors all stem from a human donor in good health.

The chain joins TRBV15 to TRBJ2-3; possibly TRBD1 for D (6 bases). Per the germline V gene, CDR1 is LNHNV and CDR2 is YYDKDF (reference sequence). With 0 bases removed from V and 1 base from J, the gap between germline ends came to 14 bases. This CDR3 spans 17 amino acids. This CDR3 reads CATSRDKKAGGTDTQYF. CDR3 in DNA: TGTGCCACCAGCAGAGATAAGAAGGCAGGGGGCACAGATACGCAGTATTTT. The entire variable domain, with the rest obtained from reference TRBV15 and TRBJ2-3, is as follows: DAMVIQNPRYQVTQFGKPVTLSCSQTLNHNVMYWYQQKSSQAPKLLFHYYDKDFNNEADTPDNFQSRRPNTSFCFLDIRSPGLGDTAMYLCATSRDKKAGGTDTQYFGPGTRLTVL.

This sequence joins TRBV2 and TRBJ1-2; D possibly corresponds to TRBD1 (5 bases). V gave up 8 bases and J gave up 2 bases, with 27 bases separating them. Germline V lookup: CDR1 SNHLY, CDR2 FYNNEI. This CDR3 spans 18 amino acids. The CDR3 sequence is CASSPPPGTGNLNYGYTF. CDR3 nucleotide sequence: TGTGCCAGCTCTCCTCCGCCGGGGACGGGGAACCTCAACTATGGCTACACCTTC. Complete variable domain (other parts from reference TRBV2 and TRBJ1-2): EPEVTQTPSHQVTQMGQEVILRCVPISNHLYFYWYRQILGQKVEFLVSFYNNEISEKSEIFDDQFSVERPDGSNFTLKIRSTKLEDSAMYFCASSPPPGTGNLNYGYTFGSGTRLTVV.

This chain connects TRBV7-9 to TRBJ1-2, with unresolved D. V was shortened by 2 bases and J by 6 bases, with 16 bases between the two germline ends. The V gene's germline CDR1 is SEHNR and CDR2 FQNEAQ (reference sequence). The CDR3 has 15 residues. The CDR3 protein is CASSLLRQAGNGYTF. CDR3 bases: TGTGCCAGCAGCTTATTAAGGCAGGCGGGGAATGGCTACACCTTC.

The V gene is TRBV5-5, the J gene TRBJ1-5; D ambiguous. The V end lost 1 base, the J end lost 0 bases, and 8 bases lay between the germline ends. Germline lookup yields CDR1 SGHKS and CDR2 YYEKEE (reference sequence). The CDR3 runs 15 residues. The CDR3 loop is CASSLSPYSNQPQHF. The DNA of the CDR3 is TGTGCCAGCAGCTTGTCCCCGTATAGCAATCAGCCCCAGCATTTT.

This rearrangement joins TRBV18 to TRBJ1-1; D gene uncertain. Between the trimmed V and J ends, which lost 3 bases and 0 bases, there was a span of 17 bases. The germline CDR1 and CDR2 sequences are KGHSH and LQKENI. The CDR3 is made up of 17 amino acids. CDR3 nucleotide sequence: TGTGCCAGCTCACCCTTAAAAGGATTCGCCATGAACACTGAAGCTTTCTTT. It translates to CASSPLKGFAMNTEAFF. Full variable domain (remainder filled in from reference TRBV18 and TRBJ1-1): NAGVMQNPRHLVRRRGQEARLRCSPMKGHSHVYWYRQLPEEGLKFMVYLQKENIIDESGMPKERFSAEFPKEGPSILRIQQVVRGDSAAYFCASSPLKGFAMNTEAFFGQGTRLTVV.

This clone was detected once. The chain recombines TRBV6-4 with TRBJ2-1; D tentatively reads TRBD1 or TRBD2 (6 bases each). V was trimmed by 5 bases and J by 9 bases, leaving 17 bases between them. This CDR3 region has 14 residues. CDR1 MRHNA and CDR2 SNTAGT come from the germline V gene. The CDR3, as DNA: TGTGCCAGCAGTCCTGTTTTGGGGGGCGGTGAGCAGTTCTTC. Protein: CASSPVLGGGEQFF.

This chain connects TRBV6-5 to TRBJ2-5, with TRBD2 identical over 12 bases. The germline gives CDR1 MNHEY, CDR2 SVGAGI. This CDR3 comprises 15 residues. J gave up 4 bases and V 4 bases, and 4 bases lay outside the gene matches. The CDR3 DNA sequence: TGTGCCAGCAGTTCGACTAGCGGGAGAACAGAGACCCAGTACTTC. It is translated as CASSSTSGRTETQYF.

This rearrangement joins TRBV5-1 to TRBJ2-5, with TRBD2 matching 9 bases. Germline V gene lookup returns CDR1 SGHRS and CDR2 YFSETQ. The junction had 13 bases not matched to a gene; V was cut back by 4 bases and J by 3 bases. CDR3 length equals 17 residues. CDR3 region: CASSPRGSGRLEETQYF. CDR3 DNA: TGCGCCAGCAGCCCCCGGGGTAGCGGGAGATTGGAAGAGACCCAGTACTTC.

This rearrangement joins TRBV27 to TRBJ2-1; 13 bases agree with TRBD2. Losses at the gene ends were 5 bases for V and 7 bases for J; bases not matched to a gene: 5. CDR1 MNHEY and CDR2 SMNVEV come from the germline V gene (reference sequence). CDR3 length: 15 amino acids. As DNA, the CDR3 is TGTGCCAGCAGTCCAGGGACTAGCGGGATGAATGAGCAGTTCTTC. This codes for CASSPGTSGMNEQFF.

The chain employs TRBV5-6 and TRBJ2-3; D gene ambiguous. Germline V gene lookup returns CDR1 SGHDT and CDR2 YYEEEE. The CDR3 loop spans 14 amino acids. The V gene lost 1 base and the J gene lost 5 bases, with 11 bases spanning the gap. The CDR3 is CASSLLSAGDTQYF. CDR3 nucleotides: TGTGCCAGCAGCTTGTTGAGCGCCGGAGATACGCAGTATTTT.

CDR3 DNA: TGTGCCAGCAGTCGGAACACTGAAGCTTTCTTT. It yields the protein CASSRNTEAFF. The chain joins TRBV6-5 to TRBJ1-1; D gene unclear. Germline V lookup: CDR1 MNHEY, CDR2 SVGAGI. CDR3 length: 11 amino acids. Trimming shortened V by 5 bases and J by 1 base, and 2 bases separated the two germline ends.

The rearrangement uses TRBV6-1 and TRBJ2-7; D is perhaps TRBD1 (5 bases). This CDR3 has 15 residues. Germline assignment: CDR1 MNHNS and CDR2 SASEGT. With 4 bases removed from V and 0 bases from J, the gap between germline ends came to 13 bases. CDR3 amino acids: CASSVNLDSSYEQYF. CDR3 nucleotides: TGTGCCAGCAGTGTCAACCTCGACAGCTCCTACGAGCAGTACTTC.

The chain uses TRBV19 and TRBJ2-5; TRBD1 is a possible D gene (5 bases). Trimming shortened V by 5 bases and J by 3 bases, and 13 bases separated the two germline ends. The CDR3 is made up of 14 amino acids. Per the germline V gene, CDR1 is LNHDA and CDR2 is SQIVND (reference sequence). CDR3 in amino acids: CASSRGHLKETQYF. The CDR3 DNA follows: TGTGCCAGTAGTCGCGGACACCTTAAAGAGACCCAGTACTTC.

The chain has TRBV5-1 and TRBJ2-3, with TRBD2 identical over 7 bases. The V and J ends lost 5 bases and 2 bases, in that order; junction bases with no gene match: 5. CDR3 length: 14 residues. From germline, CDR1 is SGHRS and CDR2 YFSETQ. The DNA for the CDR3 is TGCGCCAGCAGTCCCGGGGGGTTCACAGATACGCAGTATTTT. This encodes CASSPGGFTDTQYF. Supplemented by reference TRBV5-1 and TRBJ2-3, the full variable domain reads KAGVTQTPRYLIKTRGQQVTLSCSPISGHRSVSWYQQTPGQGLQFLFEYFSETQRNKGNFPGRFSGRQFSNSRSEMNVSTLELGDSALYLCASSPGGFTDTQYFGPGTRLTVL.

In its sample, this clone was seen a few times. This chain joins TRBV7-2 and TRBJ2-7, with D hard to call. The CDR3 has 12 residues. Trimming removed 2 bases from V and 4 bases from J, with 6 bases in between. Germline V gene sequence: CDR1 SGHTA, CDR2 FQGNSA. CDR3 sequence: CASSLSNYEQYF. DNA for the CDR3: TGTGCCAGCAGCTTATCGAATTACGAGCAGTACTTC.

The chain carries TRBV18 and TRBJ1-1; a possible D gene is TRBD1 (5 bases). Germline V gene sequence: CDR1 KGHSH, CDR2 LQKENI. This CDR3 is built from 15 residues. Between the trimmed V and J ends, which lost 0 bases and 6 bases, there was a span of 14 bases. CDR3 coding DNA: TGTGCCAGCTCACCACCGACGGGACCGTCTGCTGAAGCTTTCTTT. Translating gives CASSPPTGPSAEAFF.

This chain links TRBV4-1 with TRBJ1-6, with D possibly TRBD1 on 6 matching bases. Germline lookup yields CDR1 MGHRA and CDR2 YSYEKL. The CDR3 has 15 residues. The V gene lost 1 base and the J gene lost 2 bases, with 6 bases spanning the gap. The CDR3 region is CASSQGTAYNSPLHF. CDR3 nucleotides: TGCGCCAGCAGCCAAGGGACAGCCTATAATTCACCCCTCCACTTT.

This chain links TRBV4-3 with TRBJ1-1, with D maybe TRBD1 (5 bases). The CDR3 has 15 residues. The germline V gene has CDR1 LGHNA and CDR2 YSLEER. V lost 2 bases, J lost 5 bases, and 15 bases lay in between. CDR3 residues: CASSQRGTKGTEAFF. For the CDR3, the DNA is TGCGCCAGCAGCCAACGAGGAACGAAGGGGACTGAAGCTTTCTTT.

This clone was seen only once. This chain links TRBV9 with TRBJ1-3; D gene ambiguous. The CDR3 sequence is 16 residues long. Trimming cost V 4 bases and J 0 bases, with 14 bases left between them. Germline values: CDR1 SGDLS, CDR2 YYNGEE. The CDR3 sequence: CASSPADEISGNTIYF. CDR3 nucleotides: TGTGCCAGCAGCCCCGCGGACGAGATCTCTGGAAACACCATATATTTT.

The chain combines TRBV28 with TRBJ1-1; perhaps TRBD1 as D (5 bases). The CDR3 is made up of 13 amino acids. Per germline, CDR1 MDHEN and CDR2 SYDVKM. Between the trimmed V and J ends, which lost 3 bases and 4 bases, there was a span of 9 bases. In DNA form, the CDR3 reads TGTGCCAGCAGTTTTGGGGGAAGCACTGAAGCTTTCTTT. Encoded protein: CASSFGGSTEAFF.

This sequence joins TRBV5-8 and TRBJ2-5; 11 nucleotides match TRBD2. CDR3 length: 14 amino acids. Germline V gene lookup returns CDR1 SGHTS and CDR2 YDEGEE. V was clipped by 4 bases and J by 5 bases; unmatched bases: 4. CDR3 protein: CASSHGTSGETQYF. The DNA of the CDR3 is TGTGCCAGCAGCCATGGGACTAGCGGTGAGACCCAGTACTTC.

The rearrangement joins TRBV7-8 to TRBJ2-5, with D possibly being TRBD2 (7 bases). This CDR3 spans 15 amino acids. Trimming removed 5 bases at V and 2 bases at J, with 15 bases between. Germline V gene sequence: CDR1 SGHVS, CDR2 FQNEAQ. CDR3 residues: CASSLGASGQETQYF. In nucleotides, the CDR3 is TGTGCCAGCAGCCTGGGGGCTAGCGGACAAGAGACCCAGTACTTC.

The chain uses TRBV30 and TRBJ1-2, with TRBD1 matching 9 bases. V was pared by 1 base and J by 4 bases, with 7 bases of the junction left unmatched. Germline V gives CDR1 GTSNPN, CDR2 SVGIG (reference sequence). The CDR3 covers 15 residues. CDR3 protein: CAWSASQGAGYGYTF. The CDR3 coding sequence is TGTGCCTGGAGTGCCTCACAGGGGGCTGGCTATGGCTACACCTTC. The full variable domain, with the rest looked up from reference TRBV30 and TRBJ1-2, is SQTIHQWPATLVQPVGSPLSLECTVEGTSNPNLYWYRQAAGRGLQLLFYSVGIGQISSEVPQNLSASRPQDRQFILSSKKLLLSDSGFYLCAWSASQGAGYGYTFGSGTRLTVV.

The rearrangement uses TRBV19 and TRBJ1-1; D uncertain. CDR3 size: 14 residues. With 6 bases removed from V and 1 base from J, the gap between germline ends came to 12 bases. CDR1 and CDR2 from the germline V gene are LNHDA and SQIVND (reference sequence). The CDR3 DNA reads TGTGCCAGTAGGCCTCAGGACGGGAACACTGAAGCTTTCTTT. Translation gives CASRPQDGNTEAFF.

The rearrangement uses TRBV21-1 and TRBJ1-1; the table's D gene call, TRBD1, was not cross checked with the DNA. TRBV21-1 is designated a pseudogene. CDR3 length equals 13 residues. In nucleotides, the CDR3 is TGTGCCAGCAGCCACGACAAGGGGACTGAAGCTTTCTTT. Encoded protein: CASSHDKGTEAFF.